The entry below describes one TCR beta chain. The antigen remains undetermined. These data are taken from a study of graft-versus-host responses after intestinal transplantation. Profiled with immunoSEQ multiplex PCR; TCRdb holds only in-frame clones, not every one. Of approximately 24,000 clones listed, about 93% are singletons. Study-wide points: The recipient marrow held GvH clones, and some of them showed up first in ileum or blood.

Trimming cost V 5 bases and J 2 bases, with 10 bases left between them. Per germline, CDR1 SEHNR and CDR2 FQNEAQ (reference sequence). This CDR3 has 14 residues. The V gene is TRBV7-9, the J gene TRBJ1-3; D possibly corresponds to TRBD1 (6 bases). The clonotype originates from a human patient who received an intestinal transplant, so some T cells may come from the graft donor. The starting material was PBMCs, obtained 30 days after intestinal transplant. DNA of the CDR3: TGTGCCAGCAGCCACAGGGAGACTGGAAACACCATATATTTT. Its protein product is CASSHRETGNTIYF. Drawing the rest from reference TRBV7-9 and TRBJ1-3, the complete variable domain is DTGVSQNPRHKITKRGQNVTFRCDPISEHNRLYWYRQTLGQGPEFLTYFQNEAQLEKSRLLSDRFSAERPKGSFSTLEIQRTEQGDSAMYLCASSHRETGNTIYFGEGSWLTVV.